This TCR beta chain was documented in a study of vaccination and CD4 T cells after COVID-19. Study as a whole: The cells in question were stimulated using overlapping spike peptides derived from SARS-CoV-2, HCoV-NL63, HCoV-OC43 and HCoV-229E. Cultures that served as controls received a CEFX pool, an HIV-1 Nef pool, or no peptide.

With the Oncomine TCR Beta short-read assay, DNA from cultured CD4+ T cells was sequenced. The source of extracted genomic DNA was cultured CD4+ T cells. One entry per CDR3 protein, called by TCRdb with MiXCR from the PCR reads. This sample has around 10,000 distinct CDR3 sequences, with roughly 28% found just once. Stated treatment: roughly 10-day PBMC culture with coronavirus spike peptide pools or control peptides (ViraFEST assay). Pre-COVID-19 pandemic sampling (2011-2018) yielded the unexposed donor's CD4+ T cells. Note on this clonotype: The antigen remains unidentified.

This CDR3 has 13 amino acids. In germline, CDR1 is LNHDA, CDR2 SQIVND (reference sequence). V shed 5 bases, J shed 5 bases, and the junction held 3 bases outside the gene matches. Sample: CD4+ T cells from blood, cultured in vitro. V usage is TRBV19 and J usage is TRBJ2-1, with TRBD1 matching 7 bases. This receptor was obtained from a human donor in good health. CDR3 nucleotide sequence: TGTGCCAGTAGTGGACAGGTTAACAATGAGCAGTTCTTC. Its protein is CASSGQVNNEQFF.